What follows are 7 T cell receptor beta chains derived from one specimen sequenced in a study of TIL therapy for anti-PD-1-resistant metastatic lung cancer. The time point denotes: pre-treatment sample, taken before nivolumab and TIL therapy. This was the immunoSEQ v3 assay. The repertoire was sequenced with immunoSEQ multiplex PCR; TCRdb's copy has only in-frame clones and lacks some. Found here are about 59,000 clones, approximately 75% of them singletons; the top ten hold less than 3.5%. The input for sequencing was blood, taken at baseline. These receptors originate from a person between 30 and 80 years old with non-small cell lung cancer.

The chain recombines TRBV7-3 with TRBJ2-2; D is undetermined. V was clipped by 2 bases and J by 2 bases, with 3 bases between them. Germline V gene sequence: CDR1 SGHTA, CDR2 FQGTGA. The CDR3 spans 13 residues. The CDR3 loop is CASSLLNTGELFF. Written as DNA, the CDR3 is TGTGCCAGCAGCTTACTAAACACCGGGGAGCTGTTTTTT.

The chain is built from TRBV7-3 and TRBJ1-2; TRBD1 matches at 12 bases. Germline V gene lookup returns CDR1 SGHTA and CDR2 FQGTGA. V was clipped by 5 bases and J by 6 bases; unmatched bases: 13. This CDR3 has 17 amino acids. The CDR3 spells CASSPSTGTGGLNGYTF. The CDR3 coding sequence is TGTGCCAGCAGCCCATCTACCGGGACAGGGGGCCTGAATGGCTACACCTTC.

This clone appeared a single time. CDR3 coding DNA: TGTGCCAGCAGTTTGCAGTACTATGTCCGAACTGGGGCCAACGTCCTGACTTTC. It codes for CASSLQYYVRTGANVLTF. This chain connects TRBV27 to TRBJ2-6; D is unclear. V shed 3 bases and J shed 2 bases, with 17 bases lying between them. The CDR3 sequence is 18 residues long. Germline V gene data show CDR1 as MNHEY and CDR2 as SMNVEV (reference sequence).

The chain couples TRBV2 to TRBJ2-3; D might be TRBD2 (6 bases). The V end lost 1 base, the J end lost 2 bases, and 19 bases lay between the germline ends. There are 18 residues in the CDR3. The germline V gene has CDR1 SNHLY and CDR2 FYNNEI. The CDR3 nucleotides are TGTGCCAGCAGTGAAGACGGAGTGGGGCGGGGAGCCACAGATACGCAGTATTTT. Translated: CASSEDGVGRGATDTQYF.

The chain is built from TRBV6-5 and TRBJ1-1; D is unresolved. Germline assignment: CDR1 MNHEY and CDR2 SVGAGI. V was clipped by 8 bases and J by 0 bases, with 10 bases between them. The CDR3 is made up of 13 amino acids. CDR3 in amino acids: CASWISLNTEAFF. In DNA form, the CDR3 reads TGTGCCAGCTGGATCAGTTTGAACACTGAAGCTTTCTTT.

This clone was seen only once. This chain uses TRBV19 with TRBJ1-2; unclear D gene. Germline-derived CDR1 and CDR2 are LNHDA and SQIVND (reference sequence). Trimming took 6 bases from V and 4 from J, leaving 12 bases between them. The CDR3 loop spans 13 amino acids. The CDR3 nucleotides read TGTGCCAGTAGAAGAGCCCAAATCTATGGCTACACCTTC. It specifies CASRRAQIYGYTF.

Regarding this clone: The sample has other DNA sequences that encode this CDR3 too. J is TRBJ2-1 and V is TRBV6-5; D uncertain. Germline V gives CDR1 MNHEY, CDR2 SVGAGI. The germline V and J ends were trimmed by 0 bases and 4 bases, with 7 bases remaining between them. The CDR3 is 14 residues long. CDR3 coding DNA: TGTGCCAGCAGTTACTCGTGGGGATACAATGAGCAGTTCTTC. Translation gives CASSYSWGYNEQFF.